Many counts were recorded for the clone carrying this T cell receptor beta chain. Its antigen is still unknown. This sample stems from a study of CD8 T cells in ankylosing spondylitis. Study findings and constraints: Some motif variants had been reported before (in reactive arthritis synovial fluid and blood). What appeared characteristic of ankylosing spondylitis blood was a TCR beta motif of fewer than ten highly homologous variants. Disease-linked clones were CD8+ and relatively rare in peripheral blood. The study looked at matched synovial fluid samples from ankylosing spondylitis patients. Disease-linked clones were reported to be significantly enriched there.

It was by quantitative 5'-RACE with molecular barcodes that TCR beta libraries were made. Each CDR3 protein is one row after TCRdb ran MiXCR on the 5' RACE reads. The sample contains about 510,000 distinct CDR3 sequences, less than 6% of which appear only once. Germline V gene data show CDR1 as MNHEY and CDR2 as SMNVEV (reference sequence). This CDR3 region has 14 residues. Trimming removed 1 base from V and 3 bases from J, with 10 bases in between. The material sequenced was blood, either unsorted or a sorted T cell fraction (not recorded which). This receptor was obtained from a male donor with ankylosing spondylitis. The chain couples TRBV27 to TRBJ2-7; D is perhaps TRBD1 (8 bases). Here the CDR3 DNA reads TGTGCCAGCAGTTTATACAGGGGGGGCTACGAGCAGTACTTC. Translating it yields CASSLYRGGYEQYF.